This T cell receptor (beta chain) was sequenced during a study of glioma-infiltrating T cells after dendritic cell vaccination. Study-level background: Autologous tumor lysate was loaded overnight onto monocyte-derived dendritic cells grown seven days with IL-4 and GM-CSF.

About this clone itself: What it recognizes is unknown.

Only in-frame clones appear in the TCRdb table, and some are missing; sequencing was by immunoSEQ multiplex PCR. Among about 92,000 clones listed, approximately 84% were seen once. Study results and caveats: No direct clonality-survival link was found; a diverse polyclonal response may matter.

V was shortened by 4 bases and J by 2 bases, with 9 bases between the two germline ends. Germline V gene lookup returns CDR1 MNHEY and CDR2 SMNVEV (reference sequence). The CDR3 is 13 residues long. The clonotype originates from a human donor with glioblastoma. The material was blood, obtained before dendritic cell vaccination. The rearrangement uses TRBV27 and TRBJ2-7; tentatively, D is TRBD1 (5 bases). The CDR3 sequence is CASSWGSAYEQYF. CDR3 sequence (DNA): TGTGCCAGCAGTTGGGGCAGTGCCTACGAGCAGTACTTC.